The present entry profiles one TCR beta chain with its context. It has no known antigen specificity. The sample holds no much larger clone one base away, and base qualities are not on file. In total, approximately 700 healthy bone marrow donors made up the cohort. Cohort members were all nominally healthy when sampled, although unrecorded immune exposures were likely present. The donor was CMV seronegative and was included in the group of around 320 seronegative cohort members. A peripheral blood sample was collected from each donor, and TCR beta sequencing was performed on peripheral blood mononuclear cells. Genomic DNA was extracted from the blood cell samples with the Qiagen DNeasy Blood Extraction Kit. The CDR3 holds 15 amino acids from the cysteine to the phenylalanine. The retained sequence is limited to the CDR3, 45 bases, with the frame set at the first base. As encoded in the germline V gene, CDR1 is SGDLS while CDR2 is YYNGEE. V was cut back by 0 bases and J by 2 bases, leaving a gap of 9 bases between them.

The data are from a study of cytomegalovirus exposure and HLA in healthy donors (dated by TCRdb to 2015 to 2018). As for the study more broadly: An earlier analysis of some 600 of the donors reported approximately 260 Gb of sequence data and 90 million to 120 million unique TCR beta sequences obtained from roughly 170 million T cells. Roughly 300 gigabases of sequencing data and tens of millions of unique TCR sequences made up an early release that covered several hundred HLA-typed donors. Of the 350 to 450 genotyped donors, around 81% fell in the genetic ancestry cluster associated with self-reported Caucasian donors. The study aimed to test whether signatures of past pathogen exposure could be identified by cataloging public T cell receptors. The T cell repertoires of 670 or so subjects were profiled by immunosequencing and related to cytomegalovirus serostatus. In addition to the first cohort of 666 subjects, a separate validation cohort of 130 or so different subjects was used. High-throughput TCR immunosequencing, statistical association of individual TCRs with disease status, and machine learning were combined to predict cytomegalovirus infection status. A later analysis re-examined previously published TCR beta repertoires from more than 600 donors and added high-resolution HLA genotyping to investigate patterns of TCR occurrence. Rather than drawing on any new phenotypic data, the later analysis identified candidate immune exposures from TCR beta sequences and the way those sequences occurred across donors. An earlier analysis of 587 of the donors used high-throughput TCR beta sequencing to judge whether each TCR beta V gene segment behaved as functional or pseudogenic. Alongside the repertoire data, information on donor age, sex, ethnicity and CMV serostatus was compiled. A later genetic analysis used genome-wide SNP genotypes for about 60% of the 666 donors, treating that subset as a discovery cohort. Every repertoire in the discovery cohort had been generated on one and the same sequencing platform. HLA typing covered class I and class II loci at four-digit resolution. Typing coverage varied by locus: about 620-630 donors for A, B, C, DRB1 and DQB1; roughly 500 for DQA1; about 590 for DPA1; under 490 for DPB1. Four to six DR-DQ haplotypes were handled as single units for association and clustering, since linkage in the cohort was strong. Among a few hundred genotyped donors of the cohort, an average of around 240,000 unique TCR beta nucleotide sequences were sequenced per donor, roughly 20% of them non-productive. Broader findings and caveats from the paper: Some 15 rarely observed V segments, including chromosome 9 orphons, were excluded from the earlier analysis of several hundred of the donors because counts were too low. Linkage disequilibrium might explain the correlated functional status among segregating V segments, but an unknown experimental factor could not be ruled out. In an earlier analysis of 587 of the donors, most TCR beta V segments were observed in productive rearrangements about 87% or about 30% of the time, broadly matching IMGT annotations. In a later analysis, the rate of TCR association differed among HLA loci, with DRB1 alleles having the most associated TCRs and HLA-C alleles having the fewest. Assigning TCR associations to individual alleles was difficult when HLA alleles, especially DR and DQ, strongly co-occurred. The presence/absence analyses assumed that sequencing depth was roughly uniform across donors, and that assumption may not be true. A few of the identified cytomegalovirus-associated TCR beta chains were confirmed in vitro to be specific for cytomegalovirus antigens. The classifier was reported to diagnose cytomegalovirus status with high specificity and sensitivity in both the original cohort and the validation cohort. The authors suggested that the approach could potentially be generalized to other disease states and immunological phenotypes. A later analysis associated around 16,000 TCR beta sequences with specific HLA alleles at a false discovery rate of 0.05. A later genetic analysis associated a missense DCLRE1C variant with V-gene and J-gene trimming of TCR beta chains, and an independent cohort replicated the association. Most TCR sequences were observed very rarely across donors, whereas some public TCRs were present in many individuals. Several of the top co-occurrence clusters appeared to be linked to parvovirus B19, influenza, CMV and Epstein-Barr virus, according to a later analysis. Compared with the roughly 700-donor mean, donors in an Asian-associated ancestry cluster had fewer N-insertions in productive TCRs, according to a later genetic analysis. A further reported finding was that TCR beta sequences accurately predicted the HLA-A and HLA-B alleles for most subjects in the first cohort. In the study, 150 to 200 TCR beta chains were listed as associated with cytomegalovirus. The 87-base-pair reads could not distinguish some IMGT-functional V segments, including TRBV6-2 and TRBV6-3, so those segments were excluded. In a later analysis, HLA-associated TCR beta chains were found to be more clonally expanded and to have lower generation probabilities than equally common non-associated chains. In this cohort, only TCR beta chains were sequenced, and detectable features were limited by the absence of alpha or paired-chain data. Most CMV-associated TCR beta chains appeared to be HLA-restricted in a later analysis, and the HLA associations seemed to be driven largely by CMV exposure. A group of highly shared sequence variants was considered likely to be a technical artifact of the sequencing pipeline. Immune exposure information for the cohort was limited to CMV serostatus. Because HLA typing was missing for some donors at each locus, association tests included only the typed subset.

The library was obtained by the immunoSEQ multiplex PCR assay. For the multiplex PCR, a mixture combining 60 forward primers for TCR Vbeta segments and 13 reverse primers for TCR Jbeta segments was used. The CDR3 region of rearranged TCR beta genes was amplified from genomic DNA with a multiplex PCR assay. The Illumina HiSeq System was used to sequence the amplified TCR beta libraries as 87-base-pair reads. Processing in the source paper ran as follows. A later analysis tallied 80 million to 95 million unique TCR beta chains across the 666 repertoires, and some 12 million of those chains were shared by two or more donors. Raw reads were error-corrected and collapsed into unique sequences by a nearest-neighbor algorithm in which closely related sequences were merged to remove PCR and sequencing errors. CDR3 sequences were aligned to IMGT reference sequences to assign V, D and J gene segments. For a sequence to be retained, at least a six-nucleotide match to both a V gene segment and a J gene segment was required. A rearrangement was called productive if the CDR3 had no stop codons and remained in frame with V and J, and every other rearrangement was called non-productive. Following IMGT convention, CDR3 was defined as the stretch from the second conserved V-encoded cysteine up to the conserved J-encoded phenylalanine. In an earlier analysis of 587 of the donors, sequences lacking an unambiguous match to a single V gene segment were excluded. An earlier analysis of over 450 of the donors classified V segments as functional when productive rearrangements were above 56.7% and as segregating when the standard deviation between donors was above 5%. A statistical classification framework was built to diagnose cytomegalovirus status from the catalog of TCR beta chain sequences. A later analysis assigned V and J genes by comparing TCR nucleotide sequences with IMGT/GENE-DB human TR gene sequences. Using the TCRdist pipeline, a later analysis assigned CDR3 sequences along with most-parsimonious VDJ recombination scenarios. In a later analysis, each TCR beta chain was defined by its CDR3 amino acid sequence together with its V-gene family, and reads lacking a unique V-gene family were excluded. In a later analysis, 550 to 650 highly shared, low-generation-probability nucleotide sequences were removed to address suspected cross-contamination and a sequencing artifact. A later analysis calculated a clonal expansion index for each public chain from normalized within-repertoire ranks of inferred template counts. In a later analysis, generation probabilities were computed using a VDJ recombination model fitted to out-of-frame rearrangements, and the results were checked against IGoR. In a later analysis, TCR-TCR, TCR-HLA and TCR-CMV co-occurrence was scored with hypergeometric tests, and a repertoire-size bias correction was applied to TCR pairs. A later analysis estimated false discovery rates by permuting HLA or CMV assignments 20 times. In a later analysis, co-occurring TCRs were grouped using DBSCAN, and TCRdist sequence similarity was added for clustering within HLA-allele-positive subsets. Repertoires with fewer than 30,000 or more than 120,000 public chains were left out of co-occurrence clustering, as were four to six repertoires with anomalous nucleotide sharing. TCRdb provides this immuneACCESS table in a form limited to in-frame rearrangements. Some clones are lacking; in checked studies, under half of them reflect an unresolved V gene, and why the rest are absent is not known. V and J calls plus clone size are reproduced from that table; the DNA served to infer D and trimming. This sample comprises 130,000 or so clones, over 60% of them detected only once. Together, the top ten hold approximately 0.94% of the sample.

The receptor was isolated from a woman aged 60-75 years in good health and CMV-seronegative. The chain couples TRBV9 to TRBJ2-1, with TRBD2 perhaps the D gene, on 5 matching bases. The sequencing input was PBMCs. The encoded CDR3 is CASSVGIAPYNEQFF. The DNA is TGTGCCAGCAGCGTAGGCATAGCGCCCTACAATGAGCAGTTCTTC. Full variable domain (CDR3 extended with the reference TRBV9 and TRBJ2-1 proteins): DSGVTQTPKHLITATGQRVTLRCSPRSGDLSVYWYQQSLDQGLQFLIQYYNGEERAKGNILERFSAQQFPDLHSELNLSSLELGDSALYFCASSVGIAPYNEQFFGPGTRLTVL.